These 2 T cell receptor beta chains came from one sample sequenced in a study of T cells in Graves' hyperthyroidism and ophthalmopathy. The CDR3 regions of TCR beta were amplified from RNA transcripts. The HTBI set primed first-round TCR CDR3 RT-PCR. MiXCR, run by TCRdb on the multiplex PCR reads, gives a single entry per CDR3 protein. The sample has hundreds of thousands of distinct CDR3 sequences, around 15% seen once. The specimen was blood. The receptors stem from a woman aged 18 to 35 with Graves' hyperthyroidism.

The CDR3 sequence is CASSAGTASSYEQYF. DNA for the CDR3: TGCGCCAGCAGCGCCGGGACGGCGAGCTCCTACGAGCAGTACTTC. The chain recombines TRBV4-3 with TRBJ2-7; D may correspond to TRBD1 or TRBD2 (5 bases each). Germline CDR1 LGHNA, CDR2 YSLEER. V gave up 5 bases and J gave up 0 bases, with 14 bases separating them. The CDR3 loop spans 15 amino acids.

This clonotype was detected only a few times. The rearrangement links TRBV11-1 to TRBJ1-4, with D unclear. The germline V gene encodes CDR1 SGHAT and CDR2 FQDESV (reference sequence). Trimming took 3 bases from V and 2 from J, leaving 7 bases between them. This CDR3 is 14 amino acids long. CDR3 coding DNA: TGTGCCAGCAGCTTTCAACAGACTAATGAAAAACTGTTTTTT. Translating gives CASSFQQTNEKLFF. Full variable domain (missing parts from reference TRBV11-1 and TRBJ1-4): EAEVAQSPRYKITEKSQAVAFWCDPISGHATLYWYRQILGQGPELLVQFQDESVVDDSQLPKDRFSAERLKGVDSTLKIQPAELGDSAMYLCASSFQQTNEKLFFGSGTQLSVL.